The clone carrying this T cell receptor (beta chain) was counted at least ten times. Its antigen is as yet unknown. This record belongs to a study of T-cell memory formation after mild COVID-19. Overall study results and limits: Clones which contracted sat mainly in CM and EM if CD4+, and in EMRA if CD8+.

Per the germline V gene, CDR1 is KGHDR and CDR2 is SFDVKD. Trimming pared 1 base from V and 6 bases from J, leaving 20 bases between. CDR3 length: 18 amino acids. TCRdb reprocessed the 5' RACE reads with MiXCR, giving one entry per CDR3 protein. This sample has 450,000 or so distinct CDR3 sequences; 20% occur once, and the top ten carry 8.4%. The TCR comes from an adult woman who had mild COVID-19 (a few samples of this study predate the infection). Cell type and time point are not known. Input material: PBMCs or a T cell subset sorted from them (not recorded which). This chain uses TRBV24-1 with TRBJ2-2; perhaps TRBD2 as D (6 bases). Here the CDR3 reads CATSDLGAGGKFAGELFF. The CDR3, as DNA: TGTGCCACCAGTGATTTAGGAGCCGGAGGGAAATTCGCCGGGGAGCTGTTTTTT.